The T cell receptor beta chain described here comes from a study of vaccination effects on CD4 cells after COVID-19 (dated by TCRdb to between 2020 and 2023). Context from the whole study: Participants received two doses of either the BNT162b2 or the mRNA-1273 mRNA SARS-CoV-2 vaccine. The study compared SARS-CoV-2 spike-specific CD4+ TCR repertoires before and after mRNA vaccination in COVID-19 convalescent patients and infection-naive vaccine recipients. The full study included ten to eleven COVID-19 convalescent patients and a few SARS-CoV-2-naive healthy vaccine recipients. Cultures from other donors in the study were sequenced with the Oncomine TCR Beta short-read assay on an Illumina iSeq 100.

To identify antigen-specific CD4+ T cell clonotypes by their expansion, the ViraFEST assay first stimulated PBMC with viral peptide pools and then applied TCR sequencing. After approximately 11 days of culture, CD4+ T cells were isolated with the EasySep CD4+ T cell isolation kit. Healthy vaccine recipients had no prior SARS-CoV-2 infection, confirmed by negative nucleocapsid antibodies before and after vaccination. Each well held some 1.9 million PBMC cultured in IMDM containing approximately 5% human AB serum, around 10 IU/ml IL-2 and gentamicin, along with about 10 ug/ml peptides. On days 3 and 7, half of the culture medium was replaced with fresh IL-2-containing medium. Unless noted otherwise, every peptide stimulation condition was cultured in triplicate wells. PBMC were separated from whole blood using Ficoll-Paque Plus gradient centrifugation and were then either cryopreserved at -140C or used fresh. The overlapping peptide pools covered the spike proteins of SARS-CoV-2 and of the common cold coronaviruses HCoV-NL63, HCoV-OC43 and HCoV-229E. The QIAamp micro DNA kit was used to extract genomic DNA from the cultured CD4+ T cells.

Remarks on this clone: No cognate antigen has been identified for it. No much larger clonotype is one base removed from it; base qualities were not supplied.

Points the paper makes about the study in general: The study was limited by a small number of convalescent patients and lacked early post-infection timepoints. Among healthy vaccine recipients, nearly all vaccine-induced clones were SARS-CoV-2 mono-reactive, and only 1 of 255 was cross-reactive with common cold coronaviruses. Both infection-induced and vaccine-induced clones contracted markedly at late post-vaccination timepoints, which is consistent with waning T cell responses.

The CDR3 has 19 amino acids, counting the end cysteine and phenylalanine. The only DNA kept is the CDR3, 57 bases in frame from the first base. V trim: 4 bases; J trim: 0 bases; unmatched bases: 15. According to the germline V gene, CDR1 reads SGHRS and CDR2 reads YFSETQ. The library was obtained by the immunoSEQ multiplex PCR assay. DNA from the cultured, isolated CD4+ T cells was subjected to TCR beta CDR3 sequencing. The authors' pipeline ran thus. Non-productive TCR sequences were discarded, and reads were trimmed to the CDR3 region, with only CDR3s of 7 or more amino acids retained. Antigen-specific clonotypes were identified using the MANAFEST web app by comparison of expansion in peptide wells against reference cultures. Positive clones required FDR<0.05 expansion versus reference and all other wells, odds ratio above 5, and frequency above 0.1% in two replicate wells. A clonotype was defined as cross-reactive if the clonotype was significantly expanded both in SARS-CoV-2 spike wells and in at least one common cold coronavirus spike condition. Levenshtein distance calculated with the stringdist R package was used to assess CDR3 similarity, and unrooted trees were constructed with ape in R 3.6.1. Imported from immuneACCESS, the table was reduced by TCRdb to in-frame sequences with V and J called. These copies leave out some clones; in studies compared against another copy, an unresolved V gene accounts for under half, and the cause of the remainder is not known. V, J and clone size derive from that table, while D and trimming were established from the DNA sequence. The sample table records about 68,000 clones; about four fifths of these occur just once. The ten biggest clones cover over 9% of the sample.

This specimen consisted of CD4+ T cells from PBMCs cultured with SARS-CoV-2 spike peptides, obtained before COVID-19 vaccination. This sample's cell subset or site label indicates: SARS-CoV-2 spike overlapping peptide pool stimulation. The sequence came from a human donor who received a COVID-19 vaccine. The chain is assembled from TRBV5-1 and TRBJ2-3; 9 of the junction bases match TRBD2. The DNA sequence follows: TGCGCCAGCAGCACGGCTAGCGGGGAGTTAAAATCGAGCACAGATACGCAGTATTTT. Its translation reads: CASSTASGELKSSTDTQYF.